This entry lists 7 T cell receptor beta chains sequenced from one sample in a study of T cell clusters in autoimmune cytopenias. TRB was amplified from approximately 230 ng of peripheral blood genomic DNA per sample. Multiplex touch-down PCR amplified TRB using TRB-A and TRB-B pools in one tube. TCRdb re-called the multiplex PCR reads and shows each CDR3 protein once, DNA omitted. The sample has 4,000 or so distinct CDR3 sequences. These data were likewise used in another study, on T cell repertoires in aging, cancer and after chemotherapy.

The specimen was peripheral blood. The receptors come from a human donor in good health.

The CDR3 loop reads CASSLMRTGKVPGELFF. The genes are TRBV5-4 and TRBJ2-2. The CDR3 covers 17 residues. Germline values: CDR1 SGHNT, CDR2 YYREEE (reference sequence).

This clonotype is medium-sized by frequency. The chain recombines TRBV11-3 with TRBJ2-1; there is no DNA to check the TCRdb D call of TRBD2. Germline-derived CDR1 and CDR2 are SGHNT and YENEEA. The CDR3 contains 14 residues. The CDR3 loop is CASSRGREINEQFF.

This clonotype is labeled medium-sized (0.01 to 0.1%) based on frequency. The chain has TRBV7-9 and TRBJ2-5; the TRBD2 assignment by TCRdb is unverifiable without DNA. In germline, CDR1 is SEHNR, CDR2 FQNEAQ (reference sequence). The CDR3 spans 14 residues. The CDR3 sequence: CASSQGPTWETQYF.

This clonotype ranks as medium-sized in terms of frequency. The CDR3 here is CASSGQRVPYNEQFF. The chain couples TRBV6-1 to TRBJ2-1; the TCRdb call, TRBD2, lacks DNA for checking. The CDR3 is made up of 15 amino acids. The germline V gene has CDR1 MNHNS and CDR2 SASEGT.

The chain has TRBV7-2 and TRBJ1-2; TCRdb proposes TRBD1, but this gene call is untestable without DNA. The germline V gene has CDR1 SGHTA and CDR2 FQGNSA. CDR3 length equals 15 residues. The chain's CDR3 is CASSLVGIGVYGYTF.

The CDR3 reads CSAREEGGGFF. The rearrangement links TRBV20-1 to TRBJ2-1; the TCRdb D gene call, TRBD2, has no DNA to confirm it. This CDR3 comprises 11 residues. In germline, CDR1 is DFQATT, CDR2 SNEGSKA (reference sequence).

This clonotype shows up as medium-sized (0.01 to 0.1%) by frequency. V usage is TRBV6-4 and J usage is TRBJ2-1; without DNA, the TCRdb call of TRBD1 cannot be checked. The CDR3 loop spans 16 amino acids. Per the germline V gene, CDR1 is MRHNA and CDR2 is SNTAGT. Here the CDR3 reads CASSDSPDVSYNEQFF.